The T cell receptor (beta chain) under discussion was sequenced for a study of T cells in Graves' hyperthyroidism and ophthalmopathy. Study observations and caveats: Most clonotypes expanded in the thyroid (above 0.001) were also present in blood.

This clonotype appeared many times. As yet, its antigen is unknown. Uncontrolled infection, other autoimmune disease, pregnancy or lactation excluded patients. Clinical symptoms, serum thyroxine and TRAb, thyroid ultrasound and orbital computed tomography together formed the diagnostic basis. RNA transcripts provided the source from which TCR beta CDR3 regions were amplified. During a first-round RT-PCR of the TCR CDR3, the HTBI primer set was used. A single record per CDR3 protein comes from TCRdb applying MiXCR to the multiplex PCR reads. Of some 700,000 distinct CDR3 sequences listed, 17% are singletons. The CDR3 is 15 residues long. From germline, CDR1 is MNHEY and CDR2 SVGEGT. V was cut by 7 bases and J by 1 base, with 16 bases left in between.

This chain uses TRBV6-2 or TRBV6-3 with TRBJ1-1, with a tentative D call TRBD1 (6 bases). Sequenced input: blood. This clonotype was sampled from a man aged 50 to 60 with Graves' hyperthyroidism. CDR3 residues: CASIDWGQRNTEAFF. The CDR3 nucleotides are TGTGCCAGCATCGACTGGGGGCAGAGGAACACTGAAGCTTTCTTT.